This paragraph reports one T cell receptor beta chain. Its antigen remains unknown. Together with a sample-barcoded 5' primer, a J-beta primer mix was included in a second PCR lasting about 6 to 11 cycles. The template-switch adaptor was a 5' adaptor with 12 random nucleotides. It tagged each cDNA molecule. TCRdb ran MiXCR on the 5' RACE reads and lists one entry per CDR3 protein. The sample includes about 2 million distinct CDR3 sequences, approximately 50% of them seen just once. The data were obtained in a study of blood T cells in healthy people across ages. Study-level results: The recorded TCR beta diversity per million T cells decreased in a roughly linear manner with age.

CDR1 is SGHVS and CDR2 is FQNEAQ in the germline V gene. The CDR3 contains 15 residues. The sequence was obtained from a woman aged 40 to 55 in good health. The chain links TRBV7-8 to TRBJ2-7; 10 nucleotides agree with TRBD2. The J call may be mistaken, given a closer DNA end match to TRBJ2-5. The sequenced sample consisted of blood. CDR3 nucleotides: TGTGCCAGCAGCTCGGGACTAGCGAGGGAAGAGACCCAGTACTTC. Protein: CASSSGLAREETQYF.